The clone carrying this T cell receptor beta chain was found a few times. This entry is derived from a study of T cell repertoires in cytomegalovirus infection. Each CDR3 protein gets one entry after TCRdb re-called the reads with MiXCR. The table records around 630,000 distinct CDR3 sequences, around 24% of them present only once. This CDR3 comprises 14 residues. Per the germline V gene, CDR1 is PRHDT and CDR2 is FYEKMQ (reference sequence). The J segment lost 2 bases and the V segment lost 4 bases, leaving 1 base of the junction unmatched. The sequence derives from a human donor in good health (CMV status not recorded). Some clones in this sample may be carry-over from other donors' samples. The chain links TRBV13 to TRBJ2-7; 11 nucleotides agree with TRBD2. Sequencing input: CD8+ T cells from PBMCs. CDR3 in amino acids: CASSSGLAAYEQYF. The DNA for the CDR3 is TGTGCCAGCAGCTCGGGACTAGCGGCCTACGAGCAGTACTTC.